The rows below give T cell receptor beta chains drawn from one sample of a study of beta chain features in type 1 diabetes. Generated by immunoSEQ multiplex PCR, the TCRdb table keeps only in-frame clones and is missing some. The sample consists of hundreds of thousands of clones, over 12% of them appearing once. The sequenced sample consisted of naive CD4+ T cells from blood. Receptors originate from a man aged 18 to 30 with type 1 diabetes. The CDR3 runs from the conserved cysteine through the conserved F or W. The D gene is left open where the match is weak. Not all rows give a size; the values are once, few, many and, for expanded clones, a class.

CASSYSQGNQPQHF	TGTGCCAGCAGTTACTCACAGGGCAATCAGCCCCAGCATTTT	TRBJ1-5	TRBV6-5	NA	few
CASSSPASGDYEQYF	TGTGCCAGCAGCTCCCCGGCTAGCGGCGATTACGAGCAGTACTTC	TRBJ2-7	TRBV7-9	TRBD2	few
CASSSQGQNSPLHF	TGTGCCAGCAGCTCTCAGGGACAGAATTCACCCCTCCACTTT	TRBJ1-6	TRBV7-3	TRBD1	few
CASSYGAGMSEQYF	TGTGCCAGCAGTTACGGAGCGGGGATGTCCGAGCAGTACTTC	TRBJ2-7	TRBV6-5	TRBD2	NA
CASRPGQAPDTQYF	TGTGCCAGCAGGCCGGGACAGGCCCCAGATACGCAGTATTTT	TRBJ2-3	TRBV6-4	TRBD1	NA
CASSLMGPGANVLTF	TGCGCCAGCAGCTTGATGGGGCCCGGGGCCAACGTCCTGACTTTC	TRBJ2-6	TRBV5-1	NA	NA
CASSLRTVSTGELFF	TGTGCCAGCAGCTTAAGGACAGTAAGCACCGGGGAGCTGTTTTTT	TRBJ2-2	TRBV7-2	NA	few
CASSLRAEDNTEAFF	TGCGCCAGCAGCTTGCGGGCCGAGGATAACACTGAAGCTTTCTTT	TRBJ1-1	TRBV5-1	NA	few
CAVDRQYNEQFF	TGTGCCGTGGACAGGCAGTACAATGAGCAGTTCTTC	TRBJ2-1	TRBV6-1	TRBD1	NA
CASSRTSPSYNEQFF	TGTGCCAGCAGCCGCACTAGCCCTTCCTACAATGAGCAGTTCTTC	TRBJ2-1	TRBV11-2	NA	few
CASSQGSGGGTDTQYF	TGCGCCAGCAGCCAAGGATCCGGGGGAGGCACAGATACGCAGTATTTT	TRBJ2-3	TRBV4-3	NA	few
CAWSEGGQETQYF	TGTGCCTGGAGTGAGGGCGGACAAGAGACCCAGTACTTC	TRBJ2-5	TRBV30	NA	NA
CASSAHRGRISYEQYF	TGTGCCAGCAGCGCCCATAGGGGGCGGATTTCCTACGAGCAGTACTTC	TRBJ2-7	TRBV9	TRBD1	NA
CAWTLQGRQETQYF	TGTGCCTGGACCCTACAGGGGAGGCAAGAGACCCAGTACTTC	TRBJ2-5	TRBV30	NA	NA
CASTLGGAWTYNEQFF	TGTGCCAGCACCCTCGGGGGGGCATGGACCTACAATGAGCAGTTCTTC	TRBJ2-1	TRBV5-4	TRBD2	few
CASSFWSEEKLFF	TGTGCCAGCAGCTTTTGGTCGGAAGAGAAACTGTTTTTT	TRBJ1-4	TRBV5-6	NA	once
CASSQDLTASVNTEAFF	TGCGCCAGCAGCCAAGATCTTACCGCTTCTGTAAACACTGAAGCTTTCTTT	TRBJ1-1	TRBV4-3	NA	NA
CSVEKRHYNEQFF	TGCAGCGTTGAAAAGCGGCACTACAATGAGCAGTTCTTC	TRBJ2-1	TRBV29-1	NA	NA
CASSYSEAGGWDEQFF	TGTGCCAGCAGTTACTCAGAAGCGGGAGGTTGGGATGAGCAGTTCTTC	TRBJ2-1	TRBV6-5	TRBD2	few
CASSLGFVNEQFF	TGTGCCAGCAGCTTAGGCTTCGTCAATGAGCAGTTCTTC	TRBJ2-1	TRBV11-2	NA	few
CACQGQFGGELFF	TGTGCCTGCCAGGGGCAATTTGGCGGGGAGCTGTTTTTT	TRBJ2-2	TRBV30	NA	few
CASSPPQGYGYTF	TGCGCCAGCAGCCCGCCACAGGGTTATGGCTACACCTTC	TRBJ1-2	TRBV4-1	NA	NA
CASSYTEHYGYTF	TGTGCCAGCAGTTACACAGAGCACTATGGCTACACCTTC	TRBJ1-2	TRBV6-6	NA	few
CASSEGGTGRNYGYTF	TGCGCCAGCAGCGAAGGAGGGACAGGGCGTAACTATGGCTACACCTTC	TRBJ1-2	TRBV5-1	TRBD1	NA
CASSDQGRTDTQYF	TGTGCCAGCAGTGACCAGGGTCGCACAGATACGCAGTATTTT	TRBJ2-3	TRBV2	NA	NA
CASHGQGRPIHSNQPQHF	TGTGCCAGCCATGGCCAGGGGAGGCCTATACATAGCAATCAGCCCCAGCATTTT	TRBJ1-5	TRBV9	NA	NA
CASSVGGSPLQGEQYF	TGTGCCAGCAGCGTAGGAGGCAGCCCTCTCCAGGGCGAGCAGTACTTC	TRBJ2-7	TRBV9	NA	few
CASSQDMPIRGSNQPQHF	TGCGCCAGCAGCCAAGATATGCCAATCAGGGGAAGCAATCAGCCCCAGCATTTT	TRBJ1-5	TRBV4-3	NA	NA
CASVRDATPDGYTF	TGTGCCAGCGTCCGGGACGCCACTCCCGATGGCTACACCTTC	TRBJ1-2	TRBV6-6	NA	few
CASRLTSGSKNTQYF	TGTGCCAGCAGACTAACTAGCGGGAGTAAGAATACGCAGTATTTT	TRBJ2-3	TRBV6-5	TRBD2	few
CASSVLAAPTDTQYF	TGTGCCAGCAGCGTATTGGCCGCCCCCACAGATACGCAGTATTTT	TRBJ2-3	TRBV9	NA	few
CASSLTRSQETQYF	TGTGCCAGCAGTTTGACTAGATCTCAAGAGACCCAGTACTTC	TRBJ2-5	TRBV2	NA	few
CASSLGPNQPQHF	TGCGCCAGCAGCTTGGGTCCTAATCAGCCCCAGCATTTT	TRBJ1-5	TRBV5-1	NA	NA
CASEAGEANAKNIQYF	TGTGCCTCTGAGGCAGGGGAGGCGAATGCCAAAAACATTCAGTACTTC	TRBJ2-4	TRBV6-6	NA	few
CASSLGQGNGYTF	TGCGCCAGCAGCTTAGGGCAGGGGAATGGCTACACCTTC	TRBJ1-2	TRBV5-1	NA	NA
CASSLGRGFYEQYF	TGTGCCAGCAGCTTAGGCAGGGGATTCTACGAGCAGTACTTC	TRBJ2-7	TRBV7-2	NA	few
CASSPRSSGLQETQYF	TGTGCCAGCAGCCCACGATCGAGCGGCCTACAAGAGACCCAGTACTTC	TRBJ2-5	TRBV9	NA	few
CAWSEIRHPGNTIYF	TGTGCCTGGAGTGAGATAAGGCACCCGGGAAACACCATATATTTT	TRBJ1-3	TRBV30	NA	NA
CATSRDYYEQYF	TGTGCCACCAGCAGAGATTACTACGAGCAGTACTTC	TRBJ2-7	TRBV15	NA	few
CASSRASSGGAAAKQPQHF	TGCGCCAGCAGCCGGGCCAGTTCGGGGGGCGCAGCGGCCAAGCAGCCCCAGCATTTT	TRBJ1-5	TRBV5-1	NA	few
CSADTGKGTTGELFF	TGCAGCGCTGATACAGGGAAGGGTACCACCGGGGAGCTGTTTTTT	TRBJ2-2	TRBV29-1	NA	NA
CASSLETGMAETQYF	TGTGCCAGCAGCTTGGAGACAGGGATGGCAGAGACCCAGTACTTC	TRBJ2-5	TRBV5-4	TRBD1	few
CASSATGGSTGELFF	TGTGCCAGCAGCGCCACAGGGGGCAGCACCGGGGAGCTGTTTTTT	TRBJ2-2	TRBV13	TRBD1	NA
CASSSGTSDYGYTF	TGTGCCAGCAGCTCCGGGACCTCAGACTATGGCTACACCTTC	TRBJ1-2	TRBV5-4	NA	few
CASSLNYNEQFF	TGTGCCAGCAGCTTGAACTACAATGAGCAGTTCTTC	TRBJ2-1	TRBV11-3	NA	few
CASSLDSRAFF	TGTGCCAGCAGCTTGGACTCTAGGGCTTTCTTT	TRBJ1-1	TRBV5-4	NA	NA
CASSFLAGYEQYF	TGTGCCAGCAGTTTCCTAGCGGGATACGAGCAGTACTTC	TRBJ2-7	TRBV27	TRBD2	few
CSVPGQGLSEQFF	TGCAGCGTTCCGGGACAGGGTTTAAGTGAGCAGTTCTTC	TRBJ2-1	TRBV29-1	TRBD1	few
CASRIQGDEQFF	TGTGCCAGCAGGATCCAGGGTGATGAGCAGTTCTTC	TRBJ2-1	TRBV28	NA	few
CATGRDTQYF	TGTGCCACCGGGCGGGATACGCAGTATTTT	TRBJ2-3	TRBV27	NA	once
CASSLGGKSSYEQYF	TGTGCCAGCAGTCTAGGGGGGAAAAGCTCCTACGAGCAGTACTTC	TRBJ2-7	TRBV28	NA	few